One sample yielded the 27 T cell receptor beta chains listed below, sequenced in a study of blood T cell repertoires in COVID-19. Produced via immunoSEQ multiplex PCR; TCRdb's table is partial and in-frame only. The profile shows 250,000 to 300,000 clones, approximately 85% of them singletons. The sample consisted of peripheral blood. These receptors were obtained from a woman aged 70 to 79 with acute or convalescent COVID-19.

A word on this clone: One end of the junction does not line up with germline, which may come from a read error. The CDR3 DNA sequence: TGTGCCACCGGGGGGCGCCGCGTTTTGTCCCGCTTC. Translating gives CATGGRRVLSRF. This chain joins TRBV5-8 and TRBJ1-2; D is perhaps TRBD1 (6 bases). Germline V gene lookup returns CDR1 SGHTS and CDR2 YDEGEE. The CDR3 runs to 12 residues.

This clone came up a few times. The V and J genes are TRBV5-6 and TRBJ2-2; 11 positions agree with TRBD1. Germline lookup yields CDR1 SGHDT and CDR2 YYEEEE. The V gene end was trimmed by 5 bases and the J gene end by 7 bases; junction bases not matched to a gene: 10. The CDR3 is 16 amino acids. The CDR3 DNA is TGTGCCAGCAGTCGGATAGGACAGGGGGCGATCGGGGAGCTGTTTTTT. This codes for CASSRIGQGAIGELFF.

V usage is TRBV7-2 and J usage is TRBJ1-2, with 7 bases identical to TRBD1. Germline V gene lookup returns CDR1 SGHTA and CDR2 FQGNSA. This CDR3 is 14 amino acids long. The V and J ends lost 1 base and 8 bases, in that order; junction bases with no gene match: 7. CDR3 bases: TGTGCCAGCAGCTTAGTTAGGGGGCGGGACGGCTACACCTTC. Amino acid sequence: CASSLVRGRDGYTF. Filled out from reference TRBV7-2 and TRBJ1-2, the complete variable domain reads GAGVSQSPSNKVTEKGKDVELRCDPISGHTALYWYRQSLGQGLEFLIYFQGNSAPDKSGLPSDRFSAERTGGSVSTLTIQRTQQEDSAVYLCASSLVRGRDGYTFGSGTRLTVV.

The chain carries TRBV19 and TRBJ2-1; 12 bases match TRBD2. Losses at the gene ends were 6 bases for V and 0 bases for J; bases not matched to a gene: 6. This CDR3 is built from 17 residues. The V gene's germline CDR1 is LNHDA and CDR2 SQIVND (reference sequence). The CDR3 DNA follows: TGTGCCAGTAGGGGACTAGCGGGCCTGTTCTCCTACAATGAGCAGTTCTTC. Translation gives CASRGLAGLFSYNEQFF.

This clone was seen a single time. The J gene is TRBJ1-1, the V gene TRBV29-1; 11 positions agree with TRBD1. The V gene's germline CDR1 is SQVTM and CDR2 ANQGSEA. V was clipped by 6 bases and J by 4 bases; unmatched bases: 13. The CDR3 covers 16 residues. Written as DNA, the CDR3 is TGCAGCGTCCCCGGGCAGGACAGGGGGCTATTCACTGAAGCTTTCTTT. This gives the protein CSVPGQDRGLFTEAFF.

The CDR3 nucleotides are TGTGCCAGCAGCCTGGGCGGGACCTTCGATACGCAGTATTTT. Translation gives CASSLGGTFDTQYF. The J gene is TRBJ2-3, the V gene TRBV6-4, with D possibly being TRBD2 (6 bases). The CDR3 covers 14 residues. The V end lost 6 bases, the J end lost 6 bases, and 16 bases lay between the germline ends. Germline CDR1 MRHNA, CDR2 SNTAGT.

The chain uses TRBV14 and TRBJ1-5, with D tentatively TRBD1 (5 bases). Trimming removed 8 bases from V and 6 bases from J, with 14 bases in between. Per the germline V gene, CDR1 is SGHDN and CDR2 is FVKESK. The CDR3 consists of 13 residues. The CDR3: CASSQGMGQPQHF. As DNA, the CDR3 is TGTGCCAGCTCGCAGGGTATGGGTCAGCCCCAGCATTTT.

The chain uses TRBV7-9 and TRBJ1-1; the D gene is possibly TRBD1 (6 bases). This CDR3 comprises 13 residues. Germline CDR1 reads SEHNR; CDR2 reads FQNEAQ (reference sequence). The V gene lost 3 bases and the J gene lost 7 bases, with 12 bases spanning the gap. The CDR3 loop reads CASSFAGAVEAFF. The CDR3 DNA follows: TGTGCCAGCAGCTTTGCAGGGGCGGTTGAAGCTTTCTTT.

The V call is TRBV2, the J call TRBJ2-5; D is unresolved. Germline assignment: CDR1 SNHLY and CDR2 FYNNEI. The CDR3 extends over 12 amino acids. The V gene lost 0 bases and the J gene lost 10 bases, with 9 bases spanning the gap. CDR3 nucleotides: TGTGCCAGCAGTGAAGCGTTCTCCGTCCAGTACTTC. This gives the protein CASSEAFSVQYF.

This chain links TRBV30 with TRBJ2-7; 8 positions match TRBD1. The CDR3 covers 12 residues. Losses at the gene ends were 5 bases for V and 5 bases for J; bases not matched to a gene: 5. Germline values: CDR1 GTSNPN, CDR2 SVGIG (reference sequence). CDR3 nucleotides: TGTGCCTGGGGGCAGGGGGCTAACGAGCAGTACTTC. This codes for CAWGQGANEQYF.

This clone is a singleton in its sample. This chain links TRBV4-1 with TRBJ2-2; TRBD1 agrees at 7 bases. Germline V gene data show CDR1 as MGHRA and CDR2 as YSYEKL. V gave up 4 bases and J gave up 2 bases; unmatched junction bases: 7. This CDR3 is 16 amino acids long. This chain's CDR3 is CASSLDRVSNTGELFF. DNA for the CDR3: TGCGCCAGCAGCCTCGACAGGGTCTCAAACACCGGGGAGCTGTTTTTT.

A word on this clone: One junction end does not reproduce the germline sequence, and a read error may be involved. This sequence joins TRBV6-2 or TRBV6-3 and TRBJ2-7; 8 bases match TRBD2. Germline V gives CDR1 MNHEY, CDR2 SVGEGT. The CDR3 length is 14 residues. The CDR3 DNA sequence: TGTGCCAGCAGTCCGACTAGCGTCTCCCACGAGCAGTACTTC. Protein sequence: CASSPTSVSHEQYF.

The chain recombines TRBV14 with TRBJ2-7; D is undetermined. CDR1 is SGHDN, CDR2 FVKESK, per germline. The CDR3 contains 13 residues. Trimming pared 4 bases from V and 3 bases from J, leaving 10 bases between. CDR3 amino acids: CASSPNRYYEQYF. For the CDR3, the DNA is TGTGCCAGCAGCCCTAACAGATACTACGAGCAGTACTTC. Full variable domain (outside the CDR3, taken from reference TRBV14 and TRBJ2-7): EAGVTQFPSHSVIEKGQTVTLRCDPISGHDNLYWYRRVMGKEIKFLLHFVKESKQDESGMPNNRFLAERTGGTYSTLKVQPAELEDSGVYFCASSPNRYYEQYFGPGTRLTVT.

The gene calls are TRBV6-5 and TRBJ1-1; D is unclear. The CDR3 loop spans 13 amino acids. V gave up 7 bases and J gave up 0 bases, with 9 bases separating them. The germline V gene has CDR1 MNHEY and CDR2 SVGAGI. The CDR3 coding sequence is TGTGCCAGCACCCAACACCTGAACACTGAAGCTTTCTTT. Protein product: CASTQHLNTEAFF.

The chain carries TRBV6-1 and TRBJ1-5; maybe TRBD1 (5 bases). Germline CDR1 and CDR2: MNHNS and SASEGT. The length of the CDR3 is 12 residues. Deletions cut 6 bases from V and 3 bases from J, with 6 bases between. The CDR3 loop reads CASRGDNQPQHF. CDR3 nucleotide sequence: TGTGCCAGCAGAGGGGACAATCAGCCCCAGCATTTT.

The chain couples TRBV3-1 (or the pseudogene TRBV3-2) to TRBJ2-5, with 7 bases identical to TRBD2. After removal of 7 bases from V and 7 bases from J, the junction contained 15 bases not matched to a gene. The CDR3 consists of 15 residues. The germline CDR1 and CDR2 sequences are LGHDT and YNNKEL (reference sequence). The CDR3: CASTKFSGPGGTQYF. DNA of the CDR3: TGTGCCAGCACCAAGTTTAGCGGGCCCGGGGGGACCCAGTACTTC.

The gene calls are TRBV3-1 (or the pseudogene TRBV3-2) and TRBJ2-7, with 7 bases that match TRBD2. The CDR3 has 12 residues. V lost 1 base, J lost 6 bases, and 0 bases stayed unmatched. In germline, CDR1 is LGHDT, CDR2 YNNKEL (reference sequence). In DNA form, the CDR3 reads TGTGCCAGCAGCCAAGCGGGGGGCGAGCAGTACTTC. It translates to CASSQAGGEQYF.

The chain is built from TRBV5-1 and TRBJ2-7; 10 bases agree with TRBD1. The CDR3 runs 17 residues. The trim removed 5 bases at V and 3 bases at J, leaving 14 bases unmatched. Per germline, CDR1 SGHRS and CDR2 YFSETQ. In nucleotides, the CDR3 is TGCGCCAGCAGGAATACCGGGACAGGGGATGGAAACTACGAGCAGTACTTC. It encodes CASRNTGTGDGNYEQYF. Together with reference TRBV5-1 and TRBJ2-7, the CDR3 gives the full variable domain: KAGVTQTPRYLIKTRGQQVTLSCSPISGHRSVSWYQQTPGQGLQFLFEYFSETQRNKGNFPGRFSGRQFSNSRSEMNVSTLELGDSALYLCASRNTGTGDGNYEQYFGPGTRLTVT.

This clone was counted between two and nine times. The chain combines TRBV6-2 or TRBV6-3 with TRBJ2-2, with unresolved D. Germline V gene sequence: CDR1 MNHEY, CDR2 SVGEGT. V was clipped by 3 bases and J by 7 bases, with 6 bases between them. The CDR3 length is 12 residues. CDR3 loop: CASSYTGGELFF. CDR3 sequence (DNA): TGTGCCAGCAGTTATACGGGCGGGGAGCTGTTTTTT.

The genes are TRBV5-8 and TRBJ2-5; TRBD1 matches at 7 bases. Germline CDR1 SGHTS, CDR2 YDEGEE. With 4 bases clipped from V and 7 bases from J, the junction kept 10 bases outside the gene matches. The CDR3 has 14 residues. CDR3 bases: TGTGCCAGCAGCCTGGGACAGATTTCTGGGACCCAGTACTTC. This encodes CASSLGQISGTQYF.

The chain employs TRBV5-1 and TRBJ2-7; 10 bases line up with TRBD1. CDR1 is SGHRS and CDR2 is YFSETQ in the germline V gene. J was trimmed by 2 bases and V by 0 bases; bases with no gene match: 5. The length of the CDR3 is 16 residues. The CDR3 region is CASSLEPTGGPYEQYF. DNA for the CDR3: TGCGCCAGCAGCTTGGAACCGACAGGGGGCCCCTACGAGCAGTACTTC.

This clone has a single count. The gene calls are TRBV14 and TRBJ2-3; tentative D call: TRBD2 (6 bases). This CDR3 has 16 amino acids. Germline values: CDR1 SGHDN, CDR2 FVKESK. V was clipped by 0 bases and J by 2 bases, with 12 bases between them. Written as DNA, the CDR3 is TGTGCCAGCAGCCAAGACCCGGGACTTTACACAGATACGCAGTATTTT. Residues: CASSQDPGLYTDTQYF.

The rearrangement links TRBV27 to TRBJ2-1, with a possible D match to TRBD2 (5 bases). The V gene's germline CDR1 is MNHEY and CDR2 SMNVEV (reference sequence). This CDR3 comprises 16 residues. The germline V and J ends were trimmed by 4 bases and 2 bases, with 15 bases remaining between them. For the CDR3, the DNA is TGTGCCAGCAGTTCGACAATTGGGAGACCCTACAATGAGCAGTTCTTC. This codes for CASSSTIGRPYNEQFF.

V is TRBV3-1 (or the pseudogene TRBV3-2) and J is TRBJ2-1, with 12 bases aligning to TRBD2. CDR1 and CDR2 (germline): LGHDT, YNNKEL (reference sequence). The ends lost 7 bases at V and 9 bases at J; junction bases unmatched: 10. This CDR3 contains 15 residues. The CDR3 sequence is CASNHLAGGPSEQFF. The DNA of the CDR3 is TGTGCCAGCAACCATCTAGCGGGGGGGCCGAGTGAGCAGTTCTTC.

The chain recombines TRBV2 with TRBJ1-2; the match to TRBD1 covers 9 bases. Germline-derived CDR1 and CDR2 are SNHLY and FYNNEI. V gave up 11 bases and J gave up 5 bases; unmatched junction bases: 12. The CDR3 consists of 14 residues. In nucleotides, the CDR3 is TGTGCCGGAGGACGACAGGGGGGAGATTATGGCTACACCTTC. Amino acids: CAGGRQGGDYGYTF. Supplemented by reference TRBV2 and TRBJ1-2, the full variable domain reads EPEVTQTPSHQVTQMGQEVILRCVPISNHLYFYWYRQILGQKVEFLVSFYNNEISEKSEIFDDQFSVERPDGSNFTLKIRSTKLEDSAMYFCAGGRQGGDYGYTFGSGTRLTVV.

The genes are TRBV29-1 and TRBJ1-1; 9 nucleotides match TRBD1. CDR1 and CDR2 from the germline V gene are SQVTM and ANQGSEA. The CDR3 contains 13 residues. The J segment lost 0 bases and the V segment lost 7 bases, leaving 3 bases of the junction unmatched. CDR3 nucleotides: TGCAGCGCACAGGGGGCCATGAACACTGAAGCTTTCTTT. It specifies CSAQGAMNTEAFF.

The gene calls are TRBV9 and TRBJ1-1; no clear D. The CDR3 length is 14 residues. Germline V gives CDR1 SGDLS, CDR2 YYNGEE. Trimming shortened V by 0 bases and J by 1 base, and 7 bases separated the two germline ends. In DNA, the CDR3 is TGTGCCAGCAGCGTAGTCCCAGAGAACACTGAAGCTTTCTTT. Translating it yields CASSVVPENTEAFF. The complete variable domain, with remaining parts taken from reference TRBV9 and TRBJ1-1, reads DSGVTQTPKHLITATGQRVTLRCSPRSGDLSVYWYQQSLDQGLQFLIQYYNGEERAKGNILERFSAQQFPDLHSELNLSSLELGDSALYFCASSVVPENTEAFFGQGTRLTVV.